The T cell receptor (beta chain) described here comes from a study of PD-1 blockade in classical Hodgkin lymphoma. Study conclusions and caveats: Lower baseline TCR diversity was reported for newly diagnosed patients than for healthy donors.

The time point is: newly diagnosed, previously untreated cHL patient sample. Magnetic negative selection was used to purify CD4+ T cells from thawed PBMCs. The protocol was immunoSEQ multiplex PCR, while the TCRdb copy is restricted to in-frame clones and leaves out a portion. The sample has 15,000 to 17,000 clones; 86% are singletons. V lost 2 bases and J 5 bases, leaving 8 bases between the germline ends. The CDR3 consists of 13 residues. Looked up from germline, CDR1 is SGHTA and CDR2 is FQGNSA. About this clone: Its specificity is unknown.

V usage is TRBV7-2 and J usage is TRBJ2-3; D remains ambiguous. The TCR comes from a human donor with classical Hodgkin lymphoma. The sample taken for sequencing was CD4+ T cells from blood. The DNA of the CDR3 is TGTGCCAGCAGCTTATTGCGACTAGATACGCAGTATTTT. It specifies CASSLLRLDTQYF.